One sample yielded the 21 T cell receptor beta chains listed below, sequenced in a study of blood T cells in healthy people across ages. Next came a second PCR, run for roughly 6 to 11 cycles, which used a sample-barcoded 5' primer along with a J-beta primer mix. TCRdb independently ran MiXCR on the 5' RACE reads; one entry per CDR3 protein. The profile covers about 1 million distinct CDR3 sequences, with roughly 45% appearing a single time and 15% to 20% taken by the ten largest. Sequencing was done on a sample of blood. The receptors originated from a woman aged 55-69 years in good health.

The genes are TRBV10-1 and TRBJ2-4; the D gene is possibly TRBD2 (6 bases). The J call may be mistaken, given a closer DNA end match to TRBJ2-7. Germline CDR1 WNHNN, CDR2 SYGVQD (reference sequence). The CDR3 covers 16 residues. In nucleotides, the CDR3 is TGCGCCAGCAGTGAGTCTTGGAGGGAGCGAACCTACGAGCAGTACTTC. Encoded protein: CASSESWRERTYEQYF.

V usage is TRBV21-1 and J usage is TRBJ2-4. TRBV21-1 is a pseudogene. This CDR3 spans 12 amino acids. Here the CDR3 reads CASSKANGMQYF. The CDR3 DNA is TGTGCCAGCAGCAAAGCGAACGGAATGCAGTACTTC.

V and J are TRBV5-1 and TRBJ2-2; 8 positions agree with TRBD2. The CDR3 sequence is 15 residues long. The V and J ends lost 4 bases and 3 bases, in that order; junction bases with no gene match: 5. Germline assignment: CDR1 SGHRS and CDR2 YFSETQ. Here the CDR3 DNA reads TGCGCCAGCAGCCCATCGGGAGGGCACACCGGGGAGCTGTTTTTT. Its protein is CASSPSGGHTGELFF.

The CDR3 loop reads CATSRDRGTSSYNEQFF. The CDR3, as DNA: TGTGCCACCAGCAGAGATCGGGGGACTAGCTCCTACAATGAGCAGTTCTTC. This chain uses TRBV15 with TRBJ2-1, with 8 bases that match TRBD2. The germline CDR1 and CDR2 sequences are LNHNV and YYDKDF (reference sequence). The V segment lost 0 bases and the J segment 0 bases; nucleotides outside the gene matches: 4. The CDR3 runs to 17 residues.

The CDR3 loop reads CSVEDRASAEAFF. Here the CDR3 DNA reads TGCAGCGTTGAAGACAGGGCGTCGGCTGAAGCTTTCTTT. The chain combines TRBV29-1 with TRBJ1-1; TRBD1 might be the D (5 bases). CDR3 size: 13 residues. The germline V gene encodes CDR1 SQVTM and CDR2 ANQGSEA. V lost 0 bases and J 6 bases, leaving 11 bases between the germline ends.

The chain links TRBV20-1 to TRBJ2-5, with 7 bases that match TRBD2. This CDR3 has 17 amino acids. V was clipped by 0 bases and J by 11 bases; unmatched bases: 21. Per the germline V gene, CDR1 is DFQATT and CDR2 is SNEGSKA (reference sequence). The CDR3: CSARDSGLAAAYNEQYF. CDR3 sequence (DNA): TGCAGTGCTAGAGATTCGGGTCTAGCGGCAGCCTACAATGAGCAGTACTTC.

This clonotype was counted once. The germline gene is not matched at one end of the junction; a read error may be the cause. This chain joins TRBV2 and TRBJ1-1; D is unclear. Germline CDR1 reads SNHLY; CDR2 reads FYNNEI. The CDR3 totals 13 residues. The CDR3 protein is CAGSEALALGAFF. The CDR3 bases are TGTGCCGGCAGTGAAGCCCTAGCCTTGGGAGCTTTCTTT. Full variable domain (rest looked up from reference TRBV2 and TRBJ1-1): EPEVTQTPSHQVTQMGQEVILRCVPISNHLYFYWYRQILGQKVEFLVSFYNNEISEKSEIFDDQFSVERPDGSNFTLKIRSTKLEDSAMYFCAGSEALALGAFFGQGTRLTVV.

This clonotype has only a few counts. The rearrangement joins TRBV7-9 to TRBJ2-4; 9 bases match TRBD1. The germline V gene has CDR1 SEHNR and CDR2 FQNEAQ (reference sequence). The CDR3 is made up of 15 amino acids. V lost 6 bases, J lost 6 bases, and 9 bases stayed unmatched. The CDR3 loop is CASSPPQGQGNIQYF. The CDR3 DNA reads as TGTGCCAGCAGTCCTCCACAGGGACAGGGAAACATTCAGTACTTC.

This clonotype occurred a few times. The rearrangement links TRBV2 to TRBJ1-2; a weak D match, TRBD1 (6 bases). This CDR3 has 16 amino acids. With 6 bases removed from V and 2 bases from J, the gap between germline ends came to 19 bases. CDR1 is SNHLY, CDR2 FYNNEI, per germline. This CDR3 reads CASSRDTVIQNYGYTF. The CDR3 DNA is TGTGCCAGCAGCCGGGACACCGTTATCCAAAACTATGGCTACACCTTC.

The chain couples TRBV13 to TRBJ2-1; perhaps TRBD1 as D (6 bases). This CDR3 has 13 amino acids. Trimming stripped 7 bases from V and 7 bases from J, with 14 bases between. Germline CDR1 and CDR2: PRHDT and FYEKMQ (reference sequence). CDR3 region: CASTRTERNEQFF. The CDR3 DNA sequence: TGTGCCAGCACTAGGACAGAAAGAAATGAGCAGTTCTTC.

This chain joins TRBV15 and TRBJ1-2; no firm D call. Germline V gene data show CDR1 as LNHNV and CDR2 as YYDKDF (reference sequence). This CDR3 comprises 15 residues. The V gene lost 4 bases and the J gene lost 0 bases, with 12 bases spanning the gap. CDR3 loop: CATSILRATNYGYTF. The DNA of the CDR3 is TGTGCCACCAGCATTCTCCGTGCCACTAACTATGGCTACACCTTC.

Only one count was recorded for this clonotype. The genes are TRBV7-8 and TRBJ2-3, with D tentatively TRBD2 (8 bases). Trimming stripped 1 base from V and 8 bases from J, with 28 bases between. This CDR3 is 19 amino acids long. Germline V gene data show CDR1 as SGHVS and CDR2 as FQNEAQ. The CDR3 loop is CASSLVGGGRSSHTGTQYF. The CDR3 DNA reads TGTGCCAGCAGCTTAGTAGGGGGCGGGAGGTCCTCCCACACGGGTACGCAGTATTTT.

The chain links TRBV4-3 to TRBJ2-1; D is possibly TRBD2 (7 bases). CDR3 length: 15 residues. Germline-derived CDR1 and CDR2 are LGHNA and YSLEER. Trimming removed 2 bases from V and 6 bases from J, with 14 bases in between. CDR3 nucleotides: TGCGCCAGCAGCCAATCGAGGGGGGGGATCAATGAGCAGTTCTTC. It translates to CASSQSRGGINEQFF.

In this sample, this clonotype turned up a few times. The chain is built from TRBV6-1 and TRBJ2-4, with unresolved D. V lost 5 bases and J 1 base, leaving 18 bases between the germline ends. The CDR3 consists of 17 residues. The V gene's germline CDR1 is MNHNS and CDR2 SASEGT. CDR3 sequence reads: CASSPRPNLVAKNIQYF. The DNA for the CDR3 is TGTGCCAGCAGTCCCCGTCCTAATTTGGTGGCCAAAAACATTCAGTACTTC.

This chain links TRBV6-2 or TRBV6-3 with TRBJ2-1; no firm D call. CDR1 is MNHEY and CDR2 is SVGEGT in the germline V gene. This CDR3 comprises 16 residues. Trimming took 0 bases from V and 3 from J, leaving 12 bases between them. The DNA of the CDR3 is TGTGCCAGCAGTTACTCGACGACTCCTGGCTACAATGAGCAGTTCTTC. As protein: CASSYSTTPGYNEQFF.

The V and J genes are TRBV27 and TRBJ1-2; 7 nucleotides match TRBD1. The CDR3 runs to 12 residues. Trimming removed 5 bases from V and 8 bases from J; junction bases left unmatched: 5. Germline CDR1 MNHEY, CDR2 SMNVEV (reference sequence). The DNA of the CDR3 is TGTGCCAGCAGTCAAAGGACAGGCGGCTACACCTTC. Translation: CASSQRTGGYTF.

The chain employs TRBV3-1 and TRBJ2-4; D gene ambiguous. The CDR3 spans 14 residues. Trimming cost V 6 bases and J 0 bases, with 9 bases left between them. Germline values: CDR1 LGHDT, CDR2 YNNKEL (reference sequence). The DNA for the CDR3 is TGTGCCAGCAGTCCCTCGAGAGCCAAAAACATTCAGTACTTC. It yields the protein CASSPSRAKNIQYF.

The V and J genes are TRBV28 and TRBJ2-3; D may be TRBD2 (6 bases). Per germline, CDR1 MDHEN and CDR2 SYDVKM. The CDR3 is made up of 16 amino acids. V lost 8 bases to trimming and J lost 2 bases, with 20 bases between them. The CDR3 DNA follows: TGTGCCAGCTTCCACGGGAGCAGGGATAACACAGATACGCAGTATTTT. This translates into CASFHGSRDNTDTQYF.

Ten or more counts support this clonotype. The rearrangement links TRBV7-9 to TRBJ2-7; maybe TRBD1 (7 bases). The CDR3 runs to 14 residues. Per the germline V gene, CDR1 is SEHNR and CDR2 is FQNEAQ (reference sequence). The V end lost 5 bases, the J end lost 0 bases, and 11 bases lay between the germline ends. The CDR3 DNA follows: TGTGCCAGCAGCCGCGGGGACAGCTCCTACGAGCAGTACTTC. Protein sequence: CASSRGDSSYEQYF.

The rearrangement links TRBV28 to TRBJ2-4, with 7 bases identical to TRBD2. The J call is doubtful: the DNA matches TRBJ2-7 better. The CDR3 extends over 14 amino acids. Germline CDR1 MDHEN, CDR2 SYDVKM. CDR3 protein: CASTSSGQPYEQYF. The CDR3 coding sequence is TGTGCCAGCACCTCTAGCGGCCAACCCTACGAGCAGTACTTC.

This clonotype was seen only a few times. Here the CDR3 DNA reads TGTGCCATCACGGGGGTAGAAGGCTACACCTTC. Protein product: CAITGVEGYTF. J is TRBJ1-2 and V is TRBV10-3, with D possibly TRBD1 on 5 matching bases. V was shortened by 7 bases and J by 8 bases, with 11 bases between the two germline ends. Germline assignment: CDR1 ENHRY and CDR2 SYGVKD. The CDR3 sequence is 11 residues long.